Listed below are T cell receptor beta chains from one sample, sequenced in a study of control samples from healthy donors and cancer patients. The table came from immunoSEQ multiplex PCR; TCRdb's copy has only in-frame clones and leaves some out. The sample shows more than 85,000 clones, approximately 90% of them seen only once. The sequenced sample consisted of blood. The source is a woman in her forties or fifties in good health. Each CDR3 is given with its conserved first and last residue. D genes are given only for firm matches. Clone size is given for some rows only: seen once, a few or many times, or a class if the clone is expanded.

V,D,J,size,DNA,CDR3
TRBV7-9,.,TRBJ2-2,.,TGTGCCAGCGGTTTAGGACAAGTGAACACCGGGGAGCTGTTTTTT,CASGLGQVNTGELFF
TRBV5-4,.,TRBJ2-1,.,TGTGCCAGCAGCTTGGGTGGCGGGACGTACAATGAGCAGTTCTTC,CASSLGGGTYNEQFF
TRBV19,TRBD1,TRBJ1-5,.,TGTGCCAGTAGTATAGACCAGACAGGGGGCTCCAATCAGCCCCAGCATTTT,CASSIDQTGGSNQPQHF
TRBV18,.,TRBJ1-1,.,TGTGCCAGCTTGGACGCTCAGAACACTGAAGCTTTCTTT,CASLDAQNTEAFF
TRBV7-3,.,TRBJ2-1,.,TGTGCCAGCAGCCCAACCCGATCGAGCGATGAGCAGTTCTTC,CASSPTRSSDEQFF
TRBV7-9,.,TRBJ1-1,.,TGTGCCAGCAGCTTTGTTTATGAAGCTTTCTTT,CASSFVYEAFF
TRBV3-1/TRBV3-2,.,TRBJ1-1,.,TGTGCCAGCAGCCCGGACCCCAGGGGAGGTGACACTGAAGCTTTCTTT,CASSPDPRGGDTEAFF
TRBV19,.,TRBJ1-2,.,TGTGCCAGTAGTATAGGGGGTGCTCCGGACAGCTATGGCTACACCTTC,CASSIGGAPDSYGYTF
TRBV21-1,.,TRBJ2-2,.,TGTGCCAGGAGGCTAGGACAGGGATCGCCGAACACCGGGGAGCTGTTTTTT,CARRLGQGSPNTGELFF
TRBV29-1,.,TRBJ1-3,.,TGCAGCGTTGAGGGCGCCCGGGGCGTCTCTGGAAACACCATATATTTT,CSVEGARGVSGNTIYF
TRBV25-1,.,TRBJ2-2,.,TGTGCCAGCCCTGACATCACGAACACCGGGGAGCTGTTTTTT,CASPDITNTGELFF
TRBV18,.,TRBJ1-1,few,TGTGCCAGCTCACCCGCTGGGACTGAAGCTTTCTTT,CASSPAGTEAFF
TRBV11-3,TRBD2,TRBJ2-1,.,TGTGCCAGCAGCCCCGGGACTAGCGGTTACAATGAGCAGTTCTTC,CASSPGTSGYNEQFF
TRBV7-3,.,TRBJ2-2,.,TGTGCCAGCAGCTTAATAGGGGCCACCGGGGAGCTGTTTTTT,CASSLIGATGELFF
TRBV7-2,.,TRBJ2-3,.,TGTGCCAGCAGCCCGAGCACAGATACGCAGTATTTT,CASSPSTDTQYF
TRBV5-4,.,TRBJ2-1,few,TGTGCCAGCAACGAGGGGAGCTCCTACAATGAGCAGTTCTTC,CASNEGSSYNEQFF
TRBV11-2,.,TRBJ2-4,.,TGTGCCAGCAGCCCCCGAAACCTAGCCAAAAACATTCAGTACTTC,CASSPRNLAKNIQYF
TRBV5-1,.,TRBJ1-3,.,TGCGCCAGCAGCTTAACGGAGATTGGAAGCACCATATATTTT,CASSLTEIGSTIYF
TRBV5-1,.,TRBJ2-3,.,TGCGCCAGCAGCTTAGGGACAACTAGCACAGATACGCAGTATTTT,CASSLGTTSTDTQYF
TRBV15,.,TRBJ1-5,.,TGTGCCACCAGCAGAGTGGACGGGCGTCAGCCCCAGCATTTT,CATSRVDGRQPQHF
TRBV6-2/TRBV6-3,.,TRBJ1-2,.,.,CASSTSVAPWGYTF
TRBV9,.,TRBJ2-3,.,TGTGCCAGCAGCGCCCCCGATCGGGCAGATACGCAGTATTTT,CASSAPDRADTQYF
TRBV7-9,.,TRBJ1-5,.,TGTGCCAGCAGCTTAGTAGAGGGGAACAATCAGCCCCAGCATTTT,CASSLVEGNNQPQHF
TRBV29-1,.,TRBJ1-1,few,TGCAGCGTTGCTGGGGGTTGGGCTGAAGCTTTCTTT,CSVAGGWAEAFF
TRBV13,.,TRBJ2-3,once,TGTGCCAGCAGCCGGACCAGTCGGGATACGCAGTATTTT,CASSRTSRDTQYF
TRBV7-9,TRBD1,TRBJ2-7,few,TGTGCCAGCAGCCAAGGGGGCAGTTCGAGGGAGCAGTACTTC,CASSQGGSSREQYF
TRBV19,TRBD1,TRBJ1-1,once,TGTGCCAGTAATCCAGGGGGGGTGGAAGCTTTCTTT,CASNPGGVEAFF
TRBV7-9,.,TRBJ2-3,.,TGTGCCAGCAGCTTAAGGACACTAAGCACAGATACGCAGTATTTT,CASSLRTLSTDTQYF
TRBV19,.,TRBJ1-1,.,TGTGCCAGTAGTATCAGGGCCATGAACACTGAAGCTTTCTTT,CASSIRAMNTEAFF
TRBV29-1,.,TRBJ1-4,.,TGCAGCGTTCAACAGGCAACTAATGAAAAACTGTTTTTT,CSVQQATNEKLFF
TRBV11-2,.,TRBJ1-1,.,TGTGCCAGCAGCTTCGAAGGGACTGAAGCTTTCTTT,CASSFEGTEAFF
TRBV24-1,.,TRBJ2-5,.,TGTGCCACCAGTGATCCCCTCAGGGGATCCCAAGAGACCCAGTACTTC,CATSDPLRGSQETQYF
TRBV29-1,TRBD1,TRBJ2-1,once,TGCAGCGTTGCCCCGACAGGGAACGAGCAGTTCTTC,CSVAPTGNEQFF
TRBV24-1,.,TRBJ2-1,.,TGTGCCACCAGTGACCGTCTCAGGGGTTCCAATGAGCAGTTCTTC,CATSDRLRGSNEQFF
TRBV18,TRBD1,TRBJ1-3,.,TGTGCCAGCTCACCACCGACAGGGGGAAACACCATATATTTT,CASSPPTGGNTIYF
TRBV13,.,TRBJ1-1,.,TGTGCCAGCAGCCCACCTATCGGCACTGAAGCTTTCTTT,CASSPPIGTEAFF
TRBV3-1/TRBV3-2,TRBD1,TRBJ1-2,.,TGTGCCAGCAGCCTCCGAGACAGGGTTTTCGGTGGCTACACCTTC,CASSLRDRVFGGYTF
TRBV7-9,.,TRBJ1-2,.,TGTGCCAGCAGCCCCCGGGACGAAAACTATGGCTACACCTTC,CASSPRDENYGYTF
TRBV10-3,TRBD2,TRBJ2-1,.,TGTGCCATCAGTGCCCTAGCGGGGGGAAGTTACAATGAGCAGTTCTTC,CAISALAGGSYNEQFF
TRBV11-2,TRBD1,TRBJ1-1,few,TGTGCCAGCAGACGGATTGGGTTGACAGGGAAAAAACACACTGAAGCTTTCTTT,CASRRIGLTGKKHTEAFF
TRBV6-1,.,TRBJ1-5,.,TGTGCCAGCAGTGACCGCCACAGCAATCAGCCCCAGCATTTT,CASSDRHSNQPQHF
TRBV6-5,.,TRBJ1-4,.,TGTGCCAGCAGTTACTCCGGGGGGCTGAAAGAAAAACTGTTTTTT,CASSYSGGLKEKLFF
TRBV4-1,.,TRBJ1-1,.,TGCGCCAGCAGACAGATCTTACAGGGCACCCTAATGAACACTGAAGCTTTCTTT,CASRQILQGTLMNTEAFF
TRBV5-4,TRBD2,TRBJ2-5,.,TGTGCCAGCGTGGACGGGGGGGCCCAAGAGACCCAGTACTTC,CASVDGGAQETQYF
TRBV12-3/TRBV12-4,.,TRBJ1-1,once,TGTGCCAGCAGCTTTGCCGGAGGTGAGGCTTTCTTT,CASSFAGGEAFF
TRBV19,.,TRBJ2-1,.,TGTGCCACCCGAGAGACAGATTTCTACAATGAGCAGTTCTTC,CATRETDFYNEQFF
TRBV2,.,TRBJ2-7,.,TGTGCCAGCAGTGTGCGGGAATCCGAGCAGTACTTC,CASSVRESEQYF
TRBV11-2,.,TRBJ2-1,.,TGTGCCAGCAGCCTAGAGGCTGAGCAGTTCTTC,CASSLEAEQFF
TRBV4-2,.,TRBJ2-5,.,TGTGCCAGCAGCCAAGGGAACCAAGAGACCCAGTACTTC,CASSQGNQETQYF
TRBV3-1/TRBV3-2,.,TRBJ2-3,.,TGTGCCAGCAGCCAAAACGCGGGACCGCCAGATACGCAGTATTTT,CASSQNAGPPDTQYF
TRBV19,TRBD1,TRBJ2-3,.,TGTGCCAGTAGTGATGGGACAGGATGGGCAGATACGCAGTATTTT,CASSDGTGWADTQYF
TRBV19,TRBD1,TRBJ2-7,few,TGTGCCAGTAGTCGACAGGGGGTTGAGTACTTC,CASSRQGVEYF
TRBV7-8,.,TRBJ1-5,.,TGTGCCAGCAGCGCGCAGAGGAATCAGCCCCAGCATTTT,CASSAQRNQPQHF
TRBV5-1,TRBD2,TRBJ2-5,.,TGCGCCAGCACCCTGACGGGAGGGCAAGAGACCCAGTACTTC,CASTLTGGQETQYF
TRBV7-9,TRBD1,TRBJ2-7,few,TGTGCCAGCAGCGAAGAAGGGACAGGGGTGTACGAGCAGTACTTC,CASSEEGTGVYEQYF
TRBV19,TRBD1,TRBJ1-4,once,TGTGCCAGTAGTAACCCACGTGGGACAGCAAGGGAAAAACTGTTTTTT,CASSNPRGTAREKLFF
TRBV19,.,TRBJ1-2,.,TGTGCCACCCAAAAGGGCAACTATGGCTACACCTTC,CATQKGNYGYTF
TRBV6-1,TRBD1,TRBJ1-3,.,TGTGCCAGCAGTGAGGGGACAGGGTATGGAAACACCATATATTTT,CASSEGTGYGNTIYF
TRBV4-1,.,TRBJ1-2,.,TGCGCCAGCAGCCAAGAGTATGGCTACACCTTC,CASSQEYGYTF
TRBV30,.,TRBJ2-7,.,TGTGCCTTAAACCGAGGAGAGCAGTACTTC,CALNRGEQYF